The 12 T cell receptor beta chains presented below share a single source sample, sequenced in a study of Graves' ophthalmopathy and Graves' hyperthyroidism. RNA transcripts yielded amplified TCR beta CDR3 regions. The authors performed first-round RT-PCR with HTBI primers and then a second-round multiplex PCR. One entry per CDR3 protein results from TCRdb running MiXCR on the multiplex PCR reads. The top ten clones hold about 1.4% of a sample with a few hundred thousand distinct CDR3 sequences, 15% to 20% of them seen once. Sequencing input: peripheral blood. These TCRs come from a woman in her late teens or twenties with Graves' ophthalmopathy.

In its sample, this clonotype was seen many times. The rearrangement links TRBV12-3 or TRBV12-4 to TRBJ1-1, with D possibly being TRBD1 (5 bases). CDR3 length: 18 amino acids. The V end was cut by 4 bases, the J end by 1 base, with 22 bases between. The CDR3 DNA is TGTGCCAGCAGTTCCGGGGGGATAACCCCGATTCGGAACACTGAAGCTTTCTTT. This translates into CASSSGGITPIRNTEAFF.

This clonotype appeared many times. CDR3 amino acids: CAWSITGTSNQPQHF. The CDR3 nucleotides are TGTGCCTGGAGCATAACAGGTACTAGCAATCAGCCCCAGCATTTT. This rearrangement joins TRBV30 to TRBJ1-5; D possibly corresponds to TRBD1 (5 bases). Germline loops: CDR1 GTSNPN, CDR2 SVGIG (reference sequence). The CDR3 totals 15 residues. Trimming shortened V by 3 bases and J by 0 bases, and 12 bases separated the two germline ends.

As regards this clonotype: Since a much larger clone is just one base distant, this may be a read error. This chain's CDR3 is CASSLGGNQLQHF. CDR3 in DNA: TGTGCCAGCAGCTTAGGGGGCAATCAGCTCCAGCATTTT. The chain employs TRBV7-2 and TRBJ1-5; D is perhaps TRBD1 (5 bases). The CDR3 covers 13 residues. From germline, CDR1 is SGHTA and CDR2 FQGNSA.

This clonotype appeared many times. V is TRBV29-1 and J is TRBJ2-5; possibly TRBD1 for D (6 bases). The CDR3 covers 12 residues. Germline V gene sequence: CDR1 SQVTM, CDR2 ANQGSEA. V was clipped by 3 bases and J by 3 bases, with 8 bases between them. Written as DNA, the CDR3 is TGCAGCGTTGAGGGGGCCGAAGAGACCCAGTACTTC. It yields the protein CSVEGAEETQYF.

This clonotype was seen repeatedly, ten times or more. V and J are TRBV6-2 or TRBV6-3 and TRBJ2-1; TRBD2 matches 7 bases. The V gene end was trimmed by 4 bases and the J gene end by 7 bases; junction bases not matched to a gene: 10. This CDR3 has 15 residues. Looked up from germline, CDR1 is MNHEY and CDR2 is SVGEGT. The CDR3 region has the DNA TGTGCCAGCAGTTTAGAGGGAGGGCCTAAGAATGAGCAGTTCTTC. The encoded protein is CASSLEGGPKNEQFF.

At least ten counts were recorded for this clonotype. The V call is TRBV5-8, the J call TRBJ1-5; D unclear. CDR1 and CDR2 (germline): SGHTS, YDEGEE. The germline V and J ends were trimmed by 0 bases and 6 bases, with 1 base remaining between them. The CDR3 sequence is 11 residues long. In nucleotides, the CDR3 is TGTGCCAGCAGCTTGGTTCAGCCCCAGCATTTT. Its translation is CASSLVQPQHF.

At least ten counts were recorded for this clonotype. The chain has TRBV6-4 and TRBJ2-3; possibly TRBD1 for D (6 bases). The CDR3 is made up of 16 amino acids. The V end was cut by 5 bases, the J end by 3 bases, with 18 bases between. Germline V lookup: CDR1 MRHNA, CDR2 SNTAGT. The CDR3 nucleotides are TGTGCCAGCAGTAACCATGCCGGGACATCTACAGATACGCAGTATTTT. Its protein is CASSNHAGTSTDTQYF.

The sample holds many counts of this clonotype. The chain carries TRBV5-4 and TRBJ2-7, with a tentative D call TRBD1 (6 bases). Trimming left V 4 bases short and J 7 bases short, with 15 bases between. CDR1 is SGHNT, CDR2 YYREEE, per germline (reference sequence). The CDR3 runs 13 residues. This chain's CDR3 is CASSMRTALEQYF. For the CDR3, the DNA is TGTGCCAGCAGCATGCGGACAGCCCTGGAGCAGTACTTC. Full variable domain (missing parts from reference TRBV5-4 and TRBJ2-7): ETGVTQSPTHLIKTRGQQVTLRCSSQSGHNTVSWYQQALGQGPQFIFQYYREEENGRGNFPPRFSGLQFPNYSSELNVNALELDDSALYLCASSMRTALEQYFGPGTRLTVT.

This clonotype came up many times. The chain has TRBV13 and TRBJ1-5; no clear D gene. V was cut by 4 bases and J by 1 base, with 11 bases left in between. CDR3 length: 15 amino acids. The germline V gene encodes CDR1 PRHDT and CDR2 FYEKMQ (reference sequence). The CDR3 spells CASSSSGGSNQPQHF. In DNA, the CDR3 is TGTGCCAGCAGCTCCTCGGGCGGGAGCAATCAGCCCCAGCATTTT.

This clonotype appeared many times. V usage is TRBV11-3 and J usage is TRBJ2-6; D is unclear. Germline V gene data show CDR1 as SGHNT and CDR2 as YENEEA. The CDR3 is made up of 17 amino acids. Trimming cost V 2 bases and J 0 bases, with 11 bases left between them. In DNA form, the CDR3 reads TGTGCCAGCAGCTTATGGGGAACTCTCTCTGGGGCCAACGTCCTGACTTTC. This encodes CASSLWGTLSGANVLTF.

This clonotype was picked up a small number of times. The CDR3 spells CASSLYGNSNQPQHF. For the CDR3, the DNA is TGTGCCAGCAGCTTATATGGGAATAGCAATCAGCCCCAGCATTTT. The V call is TRBV7-8, the J call TRBJ1-5; D is unresolved. The CDR3 contains 15 residues. The V gene's germline CDR1 is SGHVS and CDR2 FQNEAQ. Deletions cut 2 bases from V and 0 bases from J, with 8 bases between.

V usage is TRBV30 and J usage is TRBJ1-1; the D gene is possibly TRBD1 (6 bases). Trimming stripped 5 bases from V and 5 bases from J, with 15 bases between. This CDR3 region has 13 residues. Per the germline V gene, CDR1 is GTSNPN and CDR2 is SVGIG (reference sequence). This CDR3 is CAWGVRGGTEAFF. The DNA for the CDR3 is TGTGCCTGGGGAGTGAGGGGGGGGACTGAAGCTTTCTTT.